The 20 T cell receptor beta chains listed next were all sequenced from one sample in a study of blood T cell repertoires in COVID-19. The table came from immunoSEQ multiplex PCR; TCRdb's copy has only in-frame clones and leaves some out. The sample holds about 210,000 clones; around nine tenths are singletons and the top ten take roughly 0.69%. The sample consisted of peripheral blood. All receptors derive from a man in his forties or fifties with acute or convalescent COVID-19.

The rearrangement links TRBV18 to TRBJ1-1; a possible D gene is TRBD1 (6 bases). The CDR3 is 16 amino acids. Germline CDR1 is KGHSH and CDR2 is LQKENI. Trimming removed 6 bases at V and 1 base at J, with 18 bases between. The CDR3 reads CASSPPRGRGNTEAFF. The CDR3 bases are TGTGCCAGCTCTCCCCCGCGGGGGCGAGGGAACACTGAAGCTTTCTTT.

The chain is built from TRBV11-2 and TRBJ2-2; TRBD2 agrees at 12 bases. Germline CDR1 and CDR2: SGHAT and FQNNGV. Germline trimming cut 4 bases from V and 7 bases from J; bases unmatched to any gene: 7. The CDR3 loop spans 16 amino acids. The CDR3 loop reads CASSSSSGGAGGELFF. The DNA of the CDR3 is TGTGCCAGCAGCTCCTCTAGCGGGGGGGCCGGCGGGGAGCTGTTTTTT.

The rearrangement links TRBV30 to TRBJ1-2; D is ambiguous. The CDR3 runs to 13 residues. V gave up 8 bases and J gave up 2 bases, with 15 bases separating them. The germline CDR1 and CDR2 sequences are GTSNPN and SVGIG (reference sequence). For the CDR3, the DNA is TGTGCCGGCCTGACTTTTTCGAACTATGGCTACACCTTC. Translating it yields CAGLTFSNYGYTF.

The chain employs TRBV10-2 and TRBJ2-1; 7 bases match TRBD1. V shed 2 bases, J shed 9 bases, and the junction held 7 bases outside the gene matches. CDR1 is WSHSY and CDR2 is SAAADI in the germline V gene. The CDR3 runs to 14 residues. The CDR3 coding sequence is TGCGCCAGCAGTGAGATGTCAGGGGGTGGTGAGCAGTTCTTC. Translating gives CASSEMSGGGEQFF.

The chain recombines TRBV30 with TRBJ1-2, with D uncertain. Germline-derived CDR1 and CDR2 are GTSNPN and SVGIG (reference sequence). V was trimmed by 2 bases and J by 4 bases, leaving 8 bases between them. The CDR3 has 12 amino acids. In DNA form, the CDR3 reads TGTGCCTGGAGTCCAGAGGGCTATGGCTACACCTTC. This sequence encodes CAWSPEGYGYTF.

The chain has TRBV1 and TRBJ2-6; the DNA was not compared with TRBD2, the D call given in the table. TRBV1 is a documented pseudogene. The CDR3 sequence is 17 residues long. In nucleotides, the CDR3 is TGCACCAGCAGCCACCCCGAGGGAGCGGCTGGGGCCAACGTCCTGACTTTC. It is translated as CTSSHPEGAAGANVLTF.

The chain uses TRBV6-5 and TRBJ2-5; TRBD1 aligns across 8 bases. The V segment lost 6 bases and the J segment 2 bases; nucleotides outside the gene matches: 2. From germline, CDR1 is MNHEY and CDR2 SVGAGI. The CDR3 is 13 amino acids. The CDR3: CASRDRVQETQYF. The DNA for the CDR3 is TGTGCCAGCAGGGACAGGGTTCAAGAGACCCAGTACTTC.

V and J are TRBV7-9 and TRBJ2-1; 15 nucleotides agree with TRBD2. Germline trimming cut 3 bases from V and 15 bases from J; bases unmatched to any gene: 3. CDR3 length equals 13 residues. Per germline, CDR1 SEHNR and CDR2 FQNEAQ (reference sequence). This CDR3 reads CASSFGTSGRTFF. DNA of the CDR3: TGTGCCAGCAGCTTCGGGACTAGCGGGAGGACGTTCTTC.

The chain couples TRBV2 to TRBJ2-3, with a tentative D call TRBD2 (7 bases). CDR1 is SNHLY and CDR2 is FYNNEI in the germline V gene. Trimming cost V 0 bases and J 2 bases, with 15 bases left between them. This CDR3 spans 17 amino acids. The DNA for the CDR3 is TGTGCCAGCAGTGAAGCAGGAGGGGGGGGCGACACAGATACGCAGTATTTT. Translation gives CASSEAGGGGDTDTQYF.

This clone was counted a single time. The V gene is TRBV5-1, the J gene TRBJ2-7; D gene uncertain. CDR1 SGHRS and CDR2 YFSETQ come from the germline V gene. This CDR3 region has 12 residues. V lost 0 bases, J lost 5 bases, and 6 bases lay in between. CDR3: CASSLESDEQYF. The CDR3 bases are TGCGCCAGCAGCTTGGAGTCGGACGAGCAGTACTTC.

The chain links TRBV2 to TRBJ2-5; 7 bases align to TRBD2. Losses at the gene ends were 5 bases for V and 5 bases for J; bases not matched to a gene: 8. Germline CDR1 reads SNHLY; CDR2 reads FYNNEI. The length of the CDR3 is 14 residues. The CDR3 DNA sequence: TGTGCCAGCAGTCTAGCGGTAGATTCGGAGACCCAGTACTTC. It encodes CASSLAVDSETQYF.

The rearrangement links TRBV20-1 to TRBJ1-1; tentatively, D is TRBD1 (5 bases). This CDR3 contains 11 residues. Trimming pared 7 bases from V and 1 base from J, leaving 7 bases between. Germline V lookup: CDR1 DFQATT, CDR2 SNEGSKA (reference sequence). CDR3 sequence: CSVGGNTEAFF. The DNA for the CDR3 is TGCAGTGTGGGGGGGAACACTGAAGCTTTCTTT.

V gene TRBV19 combines with J gene TRBJ1-2, with 8 positions matching TRBD1. Germline V CDR1 and CDR2: LNHDA, SQIVND (reference sequence). The CDR3 runs 11 residues. The V and J ends lost 6 bases and 9 bases, in that order; junction bases with no gene match: 3. CDR3 DNA: TGTGCCAGTAGAAGACAGGGGAGCTACACCTTC. Encoded protein: CASRRQGSYTF.

This clone was recorded only once. The chain combines TRBV5-6 with TRBJ1-1; TRBD1 agrees at 8 bases. Germline values: CDR1 SGHDT, CDR2 YYEEEE. This CDR3 region has 12 residues. V trimming: 3 bases; J trimming: 8 bases; junction bases outside the gene matches: 3. The CDR3 nucleotides are TGTGCCAGCAGCTGGCGGACAGGGGAAGCTTTCTTT. Translated, it gives CASSWRTGEAFF.

This sequence joins TRBV9 and TRBJ1-3; TRBD1 might be the D (5 bases). V was shortened by 0 bases and J by 0 bases, with 13 bases between the two germline ends. The CDR3 runs to 17 residues. From germline, CDR1 is SGDLS and CDR2 YYNGEE. The CDR3 DNA follows: TGTGCCAGCAGCGTAGGGGTTGGGGGGAGCTCTGGAAACACCATATATTTT. Translating it yields CASSVGVGGSSGNTIYF.

This chain joins TRBV28 and TRBJ2-7; D might be TRBD2 (5 bases). Germline V gene data show CDR1 as MDHEN and CDR2 as SYDVKM. This CDR3 is 12 amino acids long. Trimming stripped 10 bases from V and 2 bases from J, with 12 bases between. DNA for the CDR3: TGTGCCACAGGACGGGAAACCTACGAGCAGTACTTC. It is translated as CATGRETYEQYF.

The rearrangement uses TRBV14 and TRBJ1-1; tentative D call: TRBD1 (5 bases). Per germline, CDR1 SGHDN and CDR2 FVKESK. The ends were cut back, 8 bases at V and 11 bases at J, with 21 bases in the middle. The CDR3 length is 13 residues. The CDR3 nucleotides are TGTGCCAGCGGAGCAGGGCAGATGGTGAAGGCTTTCTTT. The encoded protein is CASGAGQMVKAFF.

The chain recombines TRBV5-1 with TRBJ1-2; D is ambiguous. V was cut by 4 bases and J by 4 bases, with 8 bases left in between. CDR1 and CDR2 from the germline V gene are SGHRS and YFSETQ. CDR3 length: 12 residues. CDR3 region: CASSPRGYGYTF. CDR3 in DNA: TGCGCCAGCAGCCCACGGGGCTATGGCTACACCTTC.

The chain is built from TRBV11-2 and TRBJ1-1; D is unresolved. Trimming cost V 1 base and J 3 bases, with 6 bases left between them. Germline assignment: CDR1 SGHAT and CDR2 FQNNGV. This CDR3 is 13 amino acids long. The DNA for the CDR3 is TGTGCCAGCAGCTTAGTTCCGGACACTGAAGCTTTCTTT. Translation gives CASSLVPDTEAFF.

Only a few counts were recorded for this clone. This CDR3 reads CASSLVWGSGGREAKNIQYF. The CDR3 region has the DNA TGCGCCAGCAGCTTGGTATGGGGTAGCGGGGGTCGCGAGGCCAAAAACATTCAGTACTTC. The V call is TRBV5-1, the J call TRBJ2-4; 9 nucleotides line up with TRBD2. Trimming at V came to 0 bases and at J to 1 base, leaving 14 bases not matched to a gene. Germline V lookup: CDR1 SGHRS, CDR2 YFSETQ. The CDR3 length is 20 residues.